This T cell receptor beta chain appears in the sequencing data of a study of cytomegalovirus exposure and HLA in healthy donors. With 60 Vbeta and 13 Jbeta primers, the PCR was carried out. Clones were sequenced by immunoSEQ multiplex PCR, and TCRdb holds only the in-frame ones, with some missing. The sample includes over 35,000 clones. Findings and limits, study-wide: Of the V segments, some could not be distinguished, including TRBV6-2 and TRBV6-3, and were excluded. Immune exposure information available was restricted to CMV serostatus.

As to this clone: Antigen unknown.

V lost 0 bases and J 0 bases, leaving 10 bases between the germline ends. The CDR3 is 15 residues long. The germline V gene has CDR1 SGDLS and CDR2 YYNGEE. The rearrangement links TRBV9 to TRBJ2-7; possible D gene TRBD2, 6 bases. This TCR derives from a woman in her 30s in good health and CMV-seronegative. The sequenced material came from PBMCs. The CDR3 DNA follows: TGTGCCAGCAGCGTAGCTGGGGGGAGCTCCTACGAGCAGTACTTC. It encodes CASSVAGGSSYEQYF.